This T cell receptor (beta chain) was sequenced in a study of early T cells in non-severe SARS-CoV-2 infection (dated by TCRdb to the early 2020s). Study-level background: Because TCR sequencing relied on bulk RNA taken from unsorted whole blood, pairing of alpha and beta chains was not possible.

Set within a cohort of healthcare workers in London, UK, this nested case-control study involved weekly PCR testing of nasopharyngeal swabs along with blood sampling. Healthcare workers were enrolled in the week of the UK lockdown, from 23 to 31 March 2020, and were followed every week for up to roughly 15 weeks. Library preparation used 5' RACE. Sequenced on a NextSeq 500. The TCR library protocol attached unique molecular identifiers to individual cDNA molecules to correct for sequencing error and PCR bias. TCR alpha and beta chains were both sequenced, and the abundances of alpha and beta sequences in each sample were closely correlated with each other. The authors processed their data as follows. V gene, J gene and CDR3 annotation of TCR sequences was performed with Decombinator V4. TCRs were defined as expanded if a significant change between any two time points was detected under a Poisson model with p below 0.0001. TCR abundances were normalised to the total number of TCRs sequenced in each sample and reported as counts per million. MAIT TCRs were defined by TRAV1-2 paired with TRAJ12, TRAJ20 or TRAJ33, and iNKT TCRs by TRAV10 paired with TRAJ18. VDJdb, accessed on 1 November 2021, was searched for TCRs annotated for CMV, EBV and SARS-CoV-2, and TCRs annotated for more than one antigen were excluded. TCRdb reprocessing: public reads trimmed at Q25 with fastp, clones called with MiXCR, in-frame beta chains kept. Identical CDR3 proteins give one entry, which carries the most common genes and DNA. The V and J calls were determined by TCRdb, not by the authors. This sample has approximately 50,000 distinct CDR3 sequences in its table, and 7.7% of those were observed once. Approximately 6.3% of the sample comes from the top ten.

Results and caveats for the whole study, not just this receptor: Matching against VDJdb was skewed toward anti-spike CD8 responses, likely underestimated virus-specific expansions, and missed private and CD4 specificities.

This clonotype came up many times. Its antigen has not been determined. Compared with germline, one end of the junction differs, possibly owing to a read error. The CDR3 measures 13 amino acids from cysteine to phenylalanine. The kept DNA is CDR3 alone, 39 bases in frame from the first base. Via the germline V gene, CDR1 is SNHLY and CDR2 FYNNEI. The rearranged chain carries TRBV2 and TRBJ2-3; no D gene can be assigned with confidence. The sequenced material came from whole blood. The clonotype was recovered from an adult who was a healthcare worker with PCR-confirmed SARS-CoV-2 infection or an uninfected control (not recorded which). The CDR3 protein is CTSSEPFTDTQYF. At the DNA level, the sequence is TGTACCAGCAGTGAACCATTCACAGATACGCAGTATTTT.